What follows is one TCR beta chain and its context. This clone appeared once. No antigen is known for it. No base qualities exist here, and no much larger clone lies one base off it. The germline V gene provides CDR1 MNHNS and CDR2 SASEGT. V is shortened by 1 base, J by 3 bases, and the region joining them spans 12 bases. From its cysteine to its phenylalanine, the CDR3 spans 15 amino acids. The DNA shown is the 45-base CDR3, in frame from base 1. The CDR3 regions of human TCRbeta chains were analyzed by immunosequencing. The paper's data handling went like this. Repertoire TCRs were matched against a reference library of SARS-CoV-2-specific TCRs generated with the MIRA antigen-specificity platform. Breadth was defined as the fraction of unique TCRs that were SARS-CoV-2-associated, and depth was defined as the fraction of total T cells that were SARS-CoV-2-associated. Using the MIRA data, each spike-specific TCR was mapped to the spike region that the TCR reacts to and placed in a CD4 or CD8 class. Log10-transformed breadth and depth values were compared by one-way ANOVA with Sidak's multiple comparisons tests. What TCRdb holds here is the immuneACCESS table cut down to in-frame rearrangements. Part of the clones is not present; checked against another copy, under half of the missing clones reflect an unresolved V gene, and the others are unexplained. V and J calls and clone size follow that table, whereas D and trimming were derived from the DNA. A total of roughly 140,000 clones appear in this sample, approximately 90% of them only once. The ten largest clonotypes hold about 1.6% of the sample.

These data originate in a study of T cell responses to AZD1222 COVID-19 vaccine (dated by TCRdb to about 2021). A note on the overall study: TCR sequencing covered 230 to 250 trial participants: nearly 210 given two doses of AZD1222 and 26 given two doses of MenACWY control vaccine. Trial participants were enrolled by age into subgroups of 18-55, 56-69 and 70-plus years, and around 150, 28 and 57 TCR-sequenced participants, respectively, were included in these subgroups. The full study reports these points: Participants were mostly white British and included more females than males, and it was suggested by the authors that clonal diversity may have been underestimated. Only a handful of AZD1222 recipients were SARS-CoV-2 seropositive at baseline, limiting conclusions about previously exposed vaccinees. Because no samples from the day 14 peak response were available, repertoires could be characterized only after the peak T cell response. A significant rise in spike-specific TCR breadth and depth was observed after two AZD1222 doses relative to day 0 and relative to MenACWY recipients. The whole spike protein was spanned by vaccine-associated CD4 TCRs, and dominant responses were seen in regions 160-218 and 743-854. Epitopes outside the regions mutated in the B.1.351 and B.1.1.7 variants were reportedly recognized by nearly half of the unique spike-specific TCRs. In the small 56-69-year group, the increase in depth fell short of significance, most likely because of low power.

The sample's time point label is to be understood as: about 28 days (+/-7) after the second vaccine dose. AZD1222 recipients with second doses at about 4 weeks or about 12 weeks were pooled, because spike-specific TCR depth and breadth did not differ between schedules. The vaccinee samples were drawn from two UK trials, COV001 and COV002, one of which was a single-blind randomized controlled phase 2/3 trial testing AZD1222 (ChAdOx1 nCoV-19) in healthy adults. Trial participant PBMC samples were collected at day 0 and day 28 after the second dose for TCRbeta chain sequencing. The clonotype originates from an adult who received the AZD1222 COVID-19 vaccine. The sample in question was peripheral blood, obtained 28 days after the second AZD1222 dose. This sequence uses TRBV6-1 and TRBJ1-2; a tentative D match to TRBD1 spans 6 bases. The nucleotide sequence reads TGTGCCAGCAGTGAAGTGGGCAGGGGCTACTATGGCTACACCTTC. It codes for CASSEVGRGYYGYTF.